This entry lists 10 T cell receptor beta chains sequenced from one sample in a study of identical twins. TCRdb recomputed calls from the 5' RACE reads with MiXCR, one row per CDR3 protein. The sample lists about 220,000 distinct CDR3 sequences; approximately 7.9% were seen once. This sample also appeared in a second study, on yellow fever vaccine responses in identical twins.

The specimen sequenced was CD8+ T cells sorted from blood. The receptors stem from a woman between 18 and 29 years old in good health.

The chain joins TRBV7-6 to TRBJ2-7, with D perhaps TRBD2 (6 bases). Germline lookup yields CDR1 SGHVS and CDR2 FNYEAQ. Trimming removed 0 bases from V and 3 bases from J, with 15 bases in between. The CDR3 is made up of 16 amino acids. CDR3 in DNA: TGTGCCAGCAGCTTAGCGGATAGCGGAAGACACTACGAGCAGTACTTC. Translating gives CASSLADSGRHYEQYF.

This clonotype was found a few times. The chain links TRBV5-1 to TRBJ1-2; D is possibly TRBD1 (6 bases). Germline V lookup: CDR1 SGHRS, CDR2 YFSETQ. The length of the CDR3 is 15 residues. V lost 0 bases and J lost 8, with 17 bases in between. CDR3 nucleotide sequence: TGCGCCAGCAGCTTGGAAACGGACAGTTATTTCGGCTACACCTTC. The encoded protein is CASSLETDSYFGYTF.

In this sample, this clonotype turned up many times. V usage is TRBV12-3 or TRBV12-4 and J usage is TRBJ2-5, with a possible D match to TRBD2 (6 bases). Trimming stripped 3 bases from V and 1 base from J, with 6 bases between. The CDR3 contains 13 residues. CDR3 amino acids: CASSFGSQETQYF. CDR3 in DNA: TGTGCCAGCAGTTTCGGGAGCCAAGAGACCCAGTACTTC.

This clonotype was seen repeatedly, ten times or more. The chain recombines TRBV7-9 with TRBJ2-3, with D possibly matching TRBD2 (6 bases). The germline V gene has CDR1 SEHNR and CDR2 FQNEAQ (reference sequence). This CDR3 comprises 15 residues. Between the trimmed V and J ends, which lost 5 bases and 1 base, there was a span of 13 bases. The CDR3 spells CASSPRGTGTDTQYF. The DNA of the CDR3 is TGTGCCAGCAGCCCCCGGGGGACCGGCACAGATACGCAGTATTTT.

Many counts were recorded for this clonotype. The V gene is TRBV5-6, the J gene TRBJ2-2, with D unresolved. CDR1 and CDR2 (germline): SGHDT, YYEEEE. V was cut by 2 bases and J by 0 bases, with 11 bases left in between. This CDR3 is 16 amino acids long. The CDR3, as DNA: TGTGCCAGCAGCTTCAGTCGGGCCACGAACACCGGGGAGCTGTTTTTT. Protein product: CASSFSRATNTGELFF.

This clonotype has just a few counts. Relative to the germline gene, one junction end is altered; a read error may explain this. The gene calls are TRBV6-5 and TRBJ2-1, with a weak D call TRBD2 (5 bases). The CDR3 is 13 amino acids. Germline V CDR1 and CDR2: MNHEY, SVGAGI. As DNA, the CDR3 is TGCGCCAGCAGTTCCGGGCCGGGGAATGAGCAGTTCTTC. Its translation: CASSSGPGNEQFF.

The chain recombines TRBV12-3 or TRBV12-4 with TRBJ1-1; possible D gene TRBD1, 5 bases. This CDR3 is 14 amino acids long. The V and J ends lost 6 bases and 0 bases respectively, with 11 bases between them. CDR3 sequence: CASSRGGLNTEAFF. The CDR3 DNA reads as TGTGCCAGCAGCCGCGGGGGGTTGAACACTGAAGCTTTCTTT.

This clonotype has ten or more counts. This chain uses TRBV3-1 with TRBJ1-5; no definite D call. The CDR3 contains 14 residues. V lost 3 bases and J 3 bases, leaving 9 bases between the germline ends. Germline values: CDR1 LGHDT, CDR2 YNNKEL (reference sequence). The CDR3 sequence: CASSQKGTNQPQHF. In DNA, the CDR3 is TGTGCCAGCAGCCAGAAGGGAACCAATCAGCCCCAGCATTTT.

This clonotype showed up many times. This sequence joins TRBV4-1 and TRBJ2-3; the match to TRBD1 covers 7 bases. The V segment lost 2 bases and the J segment 3 bases; nucleotides outside the gene matches: 11. Germline CDR1 MGHRA, CDR2 YSYEKL. The CDR3 runs 17 residues. CDR3 amino acids: CASSQLQGSQRTDTQYF. The CDR3 DNA reads as TGCGCCAGCAGCCAACTACAGGGGTCCCAGAGGACAGATACGCAGTATTTT.

This clonotype was observed a handful of times. The chain employs TRBV7-9 and TRBJ2-1; tentative D call: TRBD1 (6 bases). The CDR3 extends over 15 amino acids. V gave up 4 bases and J gave up 9 bases, with 19 bases separating them. Germline CDR1 SEHNR, CDR2 FQNEAQ (reference sequence). For the CDR3, the DNA is TGTGCCAGCAGCTACGGACCTGCAGGGGTCGGTGAGCAGTTCTTC. Translating it yields CASSYGPAGVGEQFF.